The 10 T cell receptor beta chains below come from one sample, sequenced in a study of blood T cell repertoires in COVID-19. Data came from immunoSEQ multiplex PCR; TCRdb stores just in-frame clones and leaves some out. Of some 120,000 clones in the sample, around 83% were seen once. Sequenced material: peripheral blood. The receptors derive from a woman aged 80 or older with COVID-19, enrolled during active disease.

The chain joins TRBV6-5 to TRBJ2-1; 11 nucleotides match TRBD2. CDR3 size: 14 residues. Germline CDR1 and CDR2: MNHEY and SVGAGI. V shed 8 bases, J shed 4 bases, and the junction held 4 bases outside the gene matches. In nucleotides, the CDR3 is TGTGCCAGCCTGACTAGCGGGATGTACAATGAGCAGTTCTTC. It encodes CASLTSGMYNEQFF.

In DNA, the CDR3 is TGTGCCACCAGCCCGTTCGGCACTGAAGCTTTCTTT. This encodes CATSPFGTEAFF. The chain uses TRBV15 and TRBJ1-1; unclear D gene. V was trimmed by 5 bases and J by 4 bases, leaving 8 bases between them. The CDR3 covers 12 residues. CDR1 is LNHNV, CDR2 YYDKDF, per germline (reference sequence). The full variable domain, completed using reference TRBV15 and TRBJ1-1, is DAMVIQNPRYQVTQFGKPVTLSCSQTLNHNVMYWYQQKSSQAPKLLFHYYDKDFNNEADTPDNFQSRRPNTSFCFLDIRSPGLGDTAMYLCATSPFGTEAFFGQGTRLTVV.

This chain uses TRBV12-3 or TRBV12-4 with TRBJ2-1, with 8 bases matching TRBD1. This CDR3 has 11 amino acids. The junction had 2 bases not matched to a gene; V was cut back by 4 bases and J by 12 bases. This CDR3 reads CASSSGTGQFF. CDR3 sequence (DNA): TGTGCCAGCAGTTCCGGGACAGGGCAGTTCTTC.

This clone was seen a few times. This chain uses TRBV18 with TRBJ2-1; possibly TRBD1 for D (6 bases). The CDR3 loop spans 14 amino acids. V lost 3 bases and J lost 3, with 9 bases in between. Germline V gene lookup returns CDR1 KGHSH and CDR2 LQKENI. CDR3 loop: CASSPTGLYNEQFF. The CDR3 nucleotides read TGTGCCAGCTCACCCACAGGGCTCTACAATGAGCAGTTCTTC.

CDR3 in amino acids: CASKFDINYGYTF. The CDR3, as DNA: TGTGCCAGCAAATTTGACATTAACTATGGCTACACCTTC. The chain joins TRBV19 to TRBJ1-2; D is uncertain. CDR1 LNHDA and CDR2 SQIVND come from the germline V gene (reference sequence). Trimming stripped 9 bases from V and 1 base from J, with 12 bases between. The CDR3 is 13 residues long.

This sequence joins TRBV6-2 or TRBV6-3 and TRBJ2-2; weak D call: TRBD2 (7 bases). The germline V and J ends were trimmed by 6 bases and 0 bases, with 20 bases remaining between them. Per the germline V gene, CDR1 is MNHEY and CDR2 is SVGEGT. There are 18 residues in the CDR3. The CDR3 protein is CASSQGGAGQTNTGELFF. CDR3 sequence (DNA): TGTGCCAGCAGCCAAGGGGGGGCTGGACAGACGAACACCGGGGAGCTGTTTTTT.

A single count supports this clone. The CDR3 nucleotides read TGTGCCAGCAGTTACAGGGTGCCCCAAACTAGCACAGATACGCAGTATTTT. As protein: CASSYRVPQTSTDTQYF. The chain links TRBV27 to TRBJ2-3, with D tentatively TRBD1 (6 bases). From germline, CDR1 is MNHEY and CDR2 SMNVEV (reference sequence). The ends were cut back, 4 bases at V and 0 bases at J, with 17 bases in the middle. The CDR3 is made up of 17 amino acids.

CDR3 nucleotide sequence: TGTGCCAGCTCACCACTCGGGGCAGGGGGCGAGGAGACCCAGTACTTC. It translates to CASSPLGAGGEETQYF. This chain uses TRBV18 with TRBJ2-5, with 8 nucleotides matching TRBD1. CDR1 is KGHSH, CDR2 LQKENI, per germline. The CDR3 is 16 amino acids. After removal of 1 base from V and 5 bases from J, the junction contained 9 bases not matched to a gene.

The chain links TRBV7-3 to TRBJ2-1, with 8 bases aligning to TRBD1. Germline CDR1 reads SGHTA; CDR2 reads FQGTGA. The junction had 4 bases not matched to a gene; V was cut back by 5 bases and J by 7 bases. The CDR3 length is 13 residues. CDR3 DNA sequence: TGTGCCAGCAGCCTACAGGGGGAGAATGAGCAGTTCTTC. It yields the protein CASSLQGENEQFF.

DNA for the CDR3: TGTGCCACCAGTATTCCGGGTATGGAAGCTTTCTTT. It encodes CATSIPGMEAFF. This chain links TRBV19 with TRBJ1-1; D gene uncertain. V was shortened by 10 bases and J by 8 bases, with 17 bases between the two germline ends. The germline gives CDR1 LNHDA, CDR2 SQIVND (reference sequence). CDR3 length equals 12 residues. The full variable domain, completed using reference TRBV19 and TRBJ1-1, is DGGITQSPKYLFRKEGQNVTLSCEQNLNHDAMYWYRQDPGQGLRLIYYSQIVNDFQKGDIAEGYSVSREKKESFPLTVTSAQKNPTAFYLCATSIPGMEAFFGQGTRLTVV.